Included here is one T cell receptor (beta chain) sequence, with context. The sample holds many counts of this clonotype. No antigen is known for it. There are no base qualities to consult, and no much larger clone falls within one base. The sample is drawn from a study of T cells in Graves' hyperthyroidism and ophthalmopathy (dated by TCRdb to the late 2010s). Study-wide context: Peripheral blood was collected at initial diagnosis, before any treatment. Thyroid tissue and blood T-cell repertoires from about six Graves' hyperthyroidism patients were also compared in the study. A discovery cohort of roughly 100 patients, approximately 44 with Graves' ophthalmopathy and 55 to 60 with stable Graves' hyperthyroidism, was used to find distinguishing TCR V-J signatures. The 90 to 100 discovery patients were randomly split 7:3 into training and test sets. After sampling, hyperthyroidism patients received methimazole starting at 30 mg daily, and ophthalmopathy patients received high-dose intravenous methylprednisolone. Prospective prediction of ophthalmopathy was tested in an independent validation cohort of 18 to 20 hyperthyroidism patients and 15 to 17 patients who later progressed to ophthalmopathy. The paper describes TCR Vbeta CDR3 sequencing of 130 to 150 peripheral blood samples, made up of 43 ophthalmopathy patients, approximately 76 hyperthyroidism patients and 17 progressor patients.

A patient counted as having stable Graves' hyperthyroidism if no progression to ophthalmopathy occurred over 18 months of follow-up. Hyperthyroidism patients were aged 18 to 65 years and newly diagnosed, with disease duration of less than 2 months. Any patient with an uncontrolled infection, another autoimmune disease, pregnancy or lactation was excluded. Diagnoses were based on clinical symptoms, serum thyroxine and TRAb, thyroid ultrasound and orbital computed tomography. Ficoll-Paque density gradient centrifugation was used to isolate PBMCs from 10 ml of fresh peripheral blood. Total RNA was extracted using Trizol reagent, and RNA quality was assessed on an Agilent 2100 Bioanalyzer. V gives up 5 bases and J gives up 4 bases, and the segment between their germline ends measures 14 bases. In the germline V gene, CDR1 corresponds to MNHNS and CDR2 to SASEGT. Inclusive of the bounding cysteine and phenylalanine, the CDR3 is 14 residues long. This entry keeps only the CDR3 DNA: 42 bases, framed from base 1.

The TCR beta CDR3 regions were amplified from the RNA transcripts. A first-round RT-PCR of the TCR CDR3 used the HTBI primer set with the Qiagen OneStep RT-PCR kit. The libraries were constructed in a second round of multiplex PCR and then size-selected and purified. Paired-end sequencing of the libraries was performed with 100 bp reads on an Illumina HiSeq2000. In the authors' own workflow: Raw data were processed with SOAPnuke, discarding reads with adapters, uncalled bases, mean Phred below 15, or no exact constant-primer or identifier match. High-quality paired reads were merged using COPE v1.2.5, and each unique nucleotide sequence was defined as a clonotype. Clonotypes were aligned to IMGT TRBV, TRBD and TRBJ reference segments using MiTCR v1.1. The analysis was restricted to V-J combinations with a frequency above 0.0001, which together covered 99% to 99.2% of the repertoires. A TCS score was defined as the ratio of F50 (clonal expansion) to E x V (chaos), with BLOSUM62-based TCRdist applied between CDR3 peptides within each V-J. Welch's t-statistics and random forest reduced 450 to 600 V-J features to fewer than 15, which were used in a naive Bayes classifier (R e1071). TCRdb trimmed the raw reads at Q25, called clones with MiXCR and kept productive beta chains. Rows with a matching CDR3 protein are joined into one entry that keeps the most common DNA and genes. TCRdb, not the original authors, processed these V and J calls. The table for this sample lists about 560,000 distinct CDR3 sequences; 16% of them were counted only once. The top ten constitute roughly 18% of the sample.

What the study reported, not specific to this receptor: Sample size was not statistically predetermined, and investigators were not blinded to group allocation. In validation, the model predicted progression to ophthalmopathy with over 60% sensitivity and approximately 74% specificity, a median of roughly seven months before onset. A 13 V-J signature model separated ophthalmopathy from stable hyperthyroidism, with just over 85% sensitivity and roughly 81% specificity in cross-validation and 80%/75% in testing. Blood samples also contained most of the expanded thyroid clonotypes (frequency above 0.001), which suggests that blood repertoires may reflect thyroid immune responses.

The rearrangement combines TRBV6-1 with TRBJ1-1; too little of a D gene remains to name it. The clonotype originates from a woman in her late teens or twenties with Graves' hyperthyroidism. Sequencing was done on a sample of blood. This receptor carries the CDR3 CASSHRSVGTEAFF. The base sequence is TGTGCCAGCAGTCATCGGTCGGTGGGCACTGAAGCTTTCTTT.